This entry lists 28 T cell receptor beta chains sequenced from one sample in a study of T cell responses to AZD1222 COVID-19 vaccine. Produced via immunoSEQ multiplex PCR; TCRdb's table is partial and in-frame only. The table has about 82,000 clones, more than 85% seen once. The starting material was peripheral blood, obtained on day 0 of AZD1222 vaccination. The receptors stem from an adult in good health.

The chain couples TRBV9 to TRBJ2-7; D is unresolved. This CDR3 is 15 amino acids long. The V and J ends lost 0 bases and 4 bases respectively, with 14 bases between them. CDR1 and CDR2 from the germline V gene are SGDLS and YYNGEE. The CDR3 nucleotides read TGTGCCAGCAGCGTAGGAAACAGCCGAATGTACGAGCAGTACTTC. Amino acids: CASSVGNSRMYEQYF.

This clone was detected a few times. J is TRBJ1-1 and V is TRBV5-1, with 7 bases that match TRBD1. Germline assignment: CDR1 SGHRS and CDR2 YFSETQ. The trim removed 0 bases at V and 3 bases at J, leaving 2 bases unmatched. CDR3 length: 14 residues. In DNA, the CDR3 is TGCGCCAGCAGCTTGGCCGGGACAGACACTGAAGCTTTCTTT. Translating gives CASSLAGTDTEAFF.

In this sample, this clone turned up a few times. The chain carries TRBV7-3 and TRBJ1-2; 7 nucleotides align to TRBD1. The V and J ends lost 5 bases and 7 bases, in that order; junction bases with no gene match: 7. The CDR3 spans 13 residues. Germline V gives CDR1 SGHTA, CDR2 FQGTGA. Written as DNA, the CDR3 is TGTGCCAGCAGCCACACAGGGGACGGTGGCTACACCTTC. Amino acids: CASSHTGDGGYTF. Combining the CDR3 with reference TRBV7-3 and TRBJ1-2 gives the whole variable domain GAGVSQTPSNKVTEKGKYVELRCDPISGHTALYWYRQSLGQGPEFLIYFQGTGAADDSGLPNDRFFAVRPEGSVSTLKIQRTERGDSAVYLCASSHTGDGGYTFGSGTRLTVV.

The CDR3, as DNA: TGTGCCAGCAGTTTCGAAGTGGGAACCTACGAGCAGTACTTC. It specifies CASSFEVGTYEQYF. J is TRBJ2-7 and V is TRBV28, with D unclear. The germline V and J ends were trimmed by 3 bases and 2 bases, with 11 bases remaining between them. The CDR3 consists of 14 residues. Germline V gene sequence: CDR1 MDHEN, CDR2 SYDVKM.

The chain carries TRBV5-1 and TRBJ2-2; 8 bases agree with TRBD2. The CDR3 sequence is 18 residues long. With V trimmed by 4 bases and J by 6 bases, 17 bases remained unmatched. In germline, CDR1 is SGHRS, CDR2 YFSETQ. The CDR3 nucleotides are TGCGCCAGCAGCGGGACCCTCGTGGCGGGGGGTTCCCCCGGGGAGCTGTTTTTT. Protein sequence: CASSGTLVAGGSPGELFF.

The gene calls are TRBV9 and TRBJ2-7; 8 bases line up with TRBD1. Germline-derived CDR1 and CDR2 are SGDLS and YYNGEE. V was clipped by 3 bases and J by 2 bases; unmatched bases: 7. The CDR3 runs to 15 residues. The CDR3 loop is CASSAGQGFTYEQYF. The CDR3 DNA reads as TGTGCCAGCAGCGCCGGACAGGGATTCACCTACGAGCAGTACTTC.

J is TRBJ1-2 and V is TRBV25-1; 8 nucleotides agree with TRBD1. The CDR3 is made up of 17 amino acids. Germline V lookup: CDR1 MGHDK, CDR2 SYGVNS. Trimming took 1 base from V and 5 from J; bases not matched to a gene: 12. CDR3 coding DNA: TGTGCCAGCAGTGAATGGGCAGGGGGCGCGGTGGGGTATGGCTACACCTTC. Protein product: CASSEWAGGAVGYGYTF.

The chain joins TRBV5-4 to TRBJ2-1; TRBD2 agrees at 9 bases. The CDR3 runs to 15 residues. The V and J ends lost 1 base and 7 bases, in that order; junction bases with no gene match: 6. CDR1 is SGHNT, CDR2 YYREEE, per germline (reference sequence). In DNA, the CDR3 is TGTGCCAGCAGCTTGCCGACTAGCGGACCAAATGAGCAGTTCTTC. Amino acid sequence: CASSLPTSGPNEQFF.

The CDR3 loop reads CASSQDGTVQETQYF. CDR3 bases: TGCGCCAGCAGCCAAGACGGGACAGTCCAAGAGACCCAGTACTTC. This chain links TRBV4-1 with TRBJ2-5, with 7 bases that match TRBD1. The germline CDR1 and CDR2 sequences are MGHRA and YSYEKL. This CDR3 spans 15 amino acids. After removal of 0 bases from V and 1 base from J, the junction contained 2 bases not matched to a gene.

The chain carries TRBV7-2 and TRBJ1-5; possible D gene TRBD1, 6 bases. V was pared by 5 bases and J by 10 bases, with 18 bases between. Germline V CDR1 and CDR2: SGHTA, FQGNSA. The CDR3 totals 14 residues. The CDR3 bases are TGTGCCAGCAGCCCCTCGACAGGCTATTCACCCCAGCATTTT. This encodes CASSPSTGYSPQHF.

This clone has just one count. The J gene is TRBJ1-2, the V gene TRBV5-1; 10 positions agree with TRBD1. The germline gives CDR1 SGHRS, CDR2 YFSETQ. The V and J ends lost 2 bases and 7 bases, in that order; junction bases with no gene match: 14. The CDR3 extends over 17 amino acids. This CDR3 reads CASSFSHPTGGKGGYTF. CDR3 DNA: TGCGCCAGCAGCTTTTCTCATCCGACAGGGGGCAAGGGTGGCTACACCTTC.

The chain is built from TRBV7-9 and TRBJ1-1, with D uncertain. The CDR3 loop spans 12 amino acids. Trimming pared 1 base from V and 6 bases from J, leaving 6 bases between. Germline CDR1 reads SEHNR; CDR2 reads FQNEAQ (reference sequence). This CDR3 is CASSLVAAEAFF. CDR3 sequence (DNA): TGTGCCAGCAGCTTAGTGGCTGCTGAAGCTTTCTTT.

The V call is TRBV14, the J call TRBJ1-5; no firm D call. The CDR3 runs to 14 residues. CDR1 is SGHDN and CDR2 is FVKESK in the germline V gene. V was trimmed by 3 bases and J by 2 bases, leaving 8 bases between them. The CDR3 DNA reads TGTGCCAGCAGCCAGGGAGAGGGCAATCAGCCCCAGCATTTT. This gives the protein CASSQGEGNQPQHF.

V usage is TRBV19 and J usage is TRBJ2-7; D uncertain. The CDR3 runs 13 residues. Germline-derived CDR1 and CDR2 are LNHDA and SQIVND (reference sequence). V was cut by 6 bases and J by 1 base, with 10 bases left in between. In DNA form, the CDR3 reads TGTGCCAGTAGCACCGCGTTATCCTACGAGCAGTACTTC. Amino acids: CASSTALSYEQYF.

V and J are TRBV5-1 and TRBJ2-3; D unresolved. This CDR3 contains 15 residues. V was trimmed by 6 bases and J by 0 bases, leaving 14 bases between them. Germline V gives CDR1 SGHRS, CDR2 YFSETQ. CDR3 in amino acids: CASTPTPQSTDTQYF. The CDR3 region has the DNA TGCGCCAGCACTCCCACACCCCAGAGCACAGATACGCAGTATTTT.

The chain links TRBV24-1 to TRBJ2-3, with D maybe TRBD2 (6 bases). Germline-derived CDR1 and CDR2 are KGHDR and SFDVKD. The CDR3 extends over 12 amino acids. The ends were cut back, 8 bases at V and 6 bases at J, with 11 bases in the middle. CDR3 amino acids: CATMKAGDTQYF. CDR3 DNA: TGTGCCACCATGAAGGCGGGGGATACGCAGTATTTT.

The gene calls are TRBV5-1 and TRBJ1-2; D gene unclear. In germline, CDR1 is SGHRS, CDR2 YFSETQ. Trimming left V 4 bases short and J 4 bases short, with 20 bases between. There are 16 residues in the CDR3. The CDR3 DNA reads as TGCGCCAGCAGCCCCCAGCCCGGAGGCGGAGCCTATGGCTACACCTTC. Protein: CASSPQPGGGAYGYTF.

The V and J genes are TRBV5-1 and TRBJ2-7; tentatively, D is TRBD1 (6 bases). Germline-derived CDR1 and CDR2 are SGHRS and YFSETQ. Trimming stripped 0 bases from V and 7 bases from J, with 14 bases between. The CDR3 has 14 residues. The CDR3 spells CASSLETGIGEQYF. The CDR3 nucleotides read TGCGCCAGCAGCTTGGAAACAGGGATAGGGGAGCAGTACTTC.

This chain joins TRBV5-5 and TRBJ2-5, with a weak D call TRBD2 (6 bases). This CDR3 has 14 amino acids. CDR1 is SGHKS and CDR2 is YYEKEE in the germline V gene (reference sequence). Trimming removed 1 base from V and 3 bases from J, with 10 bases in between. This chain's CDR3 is CASSLIGGKETQYF. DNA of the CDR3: TGTGCCAGCAGCTTGATCGGCGGGAAAGAGACCCAGTACTTC.

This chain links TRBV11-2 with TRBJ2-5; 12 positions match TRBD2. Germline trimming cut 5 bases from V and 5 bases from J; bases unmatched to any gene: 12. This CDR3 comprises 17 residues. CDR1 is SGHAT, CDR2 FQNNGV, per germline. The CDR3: CASSPGASGGAMETQYF. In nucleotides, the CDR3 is TGTGCCAGCAGCCCTGGGGCTAGCGGGGGGGCTATGGAGACCCAGTACTTC. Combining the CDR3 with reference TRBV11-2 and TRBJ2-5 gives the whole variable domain EAGVAQSPRYKIIEKRQSVAFWCNPISGHATLYWYQQILGQGPKLLIQFQNNGVVDDSQLPKDRFSAERLKGVDSTLKIQPAKLEDSAVYLCASSPGASGGAMETQYFGPGTRLLVL.

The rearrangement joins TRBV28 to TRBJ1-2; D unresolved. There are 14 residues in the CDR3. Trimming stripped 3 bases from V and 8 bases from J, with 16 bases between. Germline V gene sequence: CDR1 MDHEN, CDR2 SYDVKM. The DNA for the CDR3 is TGTGCCAGCAGTTTGGTATTCAGAGGGAAGGGCTACACCTTC. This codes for CASSLVFRGKGYTF.

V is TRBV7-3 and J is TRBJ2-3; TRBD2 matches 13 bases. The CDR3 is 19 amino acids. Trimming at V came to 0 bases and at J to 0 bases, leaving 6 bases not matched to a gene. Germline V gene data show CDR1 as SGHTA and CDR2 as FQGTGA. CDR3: CASSLTGTSGATSTDTQYF. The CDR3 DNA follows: TGTGCCAGCAGCTTAACAGGGACTAGCGGGGCCACGAGCACAGATACGCAGTATTTT.

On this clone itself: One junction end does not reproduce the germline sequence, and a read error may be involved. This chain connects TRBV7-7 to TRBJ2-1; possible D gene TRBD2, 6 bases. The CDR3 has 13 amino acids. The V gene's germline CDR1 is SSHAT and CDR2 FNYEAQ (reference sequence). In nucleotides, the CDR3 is TGTGCTAGCACCTCGGGGGAAAACAATGAGCAGTTCTTC. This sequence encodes CASTSGENNEQFF.

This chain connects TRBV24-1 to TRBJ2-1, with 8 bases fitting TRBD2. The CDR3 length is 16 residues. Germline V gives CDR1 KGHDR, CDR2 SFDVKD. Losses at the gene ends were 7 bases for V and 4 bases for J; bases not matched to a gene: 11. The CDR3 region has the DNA TGTGCCACCAGCCCCGGGGGGGCCTTGGTATACAATGAGCAGTTCTTC. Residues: CATSPGGALVYNEQFF.

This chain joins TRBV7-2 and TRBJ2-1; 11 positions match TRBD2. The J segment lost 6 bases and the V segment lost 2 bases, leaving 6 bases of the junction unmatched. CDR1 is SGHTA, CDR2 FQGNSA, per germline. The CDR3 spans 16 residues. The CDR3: CASSLNSGGAGNEQFF. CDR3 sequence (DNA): TGTGCCAGCAGCTTAAATAGCGGGGGGGCGGGCAATGAGCAGTTCTTC.

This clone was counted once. CDR3 DNA sequence: TGTGCCAGCAGCCCACAGGGGGCTGAAGCTTTCTTT. Its translation is CASSPQGAEAFF. The chain combines TRBV9 with TRBJ1-1; 8 positions agree with TRBD1. There are 12 residues in the CDR3. Per the germline V gene, CDR1 is SGDLS and CDR2 is YYNGEE. Trimming cost V 4 bases and J 6 bases; bases outside gene matches: 2.

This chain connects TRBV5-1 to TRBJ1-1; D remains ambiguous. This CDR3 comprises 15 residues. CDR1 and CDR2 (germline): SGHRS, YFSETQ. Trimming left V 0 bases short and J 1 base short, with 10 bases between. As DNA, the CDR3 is TGCGCCAGCAGCTTGGCCATTTTATCGAACACTGAAGCTTTCTTT. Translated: CASSLAILSNTEAFF. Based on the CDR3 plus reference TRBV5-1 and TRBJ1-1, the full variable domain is KAGVTQTPRYLIKTRGQQVTLSCSPISGHRSVSWYQQTPGQGLQFLFEYFSETQRNKGNFPGRFSGRQFSNSRSEMNVSTLELGDSALYLCASSLAILSNTEAFFGQGTRLTVV.

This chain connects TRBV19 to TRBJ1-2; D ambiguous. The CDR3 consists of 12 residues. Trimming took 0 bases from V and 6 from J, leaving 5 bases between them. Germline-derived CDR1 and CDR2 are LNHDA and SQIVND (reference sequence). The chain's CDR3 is CASSIDRDGYTF. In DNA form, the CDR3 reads TGTGCCAGTAGTATAGATAGAGATGGCTACACCTTC.